The clone carrying this T cell receptor (beta chain) was seen only once. No antigen is known for it. CD4+ T cell isolation took place after 10 days of culture. Each participant received a vaccine that was either BNT162b2 or mRNA-1273, given as two doses. Negative nucleocapsid antibody tests before and after vaccination confirmed no previous SARS-CoV-2 infection. The data belong to a study of vaccination effects on CD4 cells after COVID-19. Study at large: ViraFEST expansion of antigen-specific CD4+ T cells with viral peptide pools preceded sequencing. Post-vaccine specimens arrived a median 72 days past the second dose. A density of roughly 2 million PBMC per well was used; these cells were cultured with roughly 10 IU/ml IL-2 and about 10 ug/ml peptides.

Profiling relied on immunoSEQ multiplex PCR, and the TCRdb table lists in-frame clones only, not all of them. The sample includes approximately 57,000 clones, 78% of them seen just once. The J segment lost 1 base and the V segment lost 4 bases, leaving 6 bases of the junction unmatched. CDR3 length equals 15 residues. Germline-derived CDR1 and CDR2 are KGHSH and LQKENI. V and J are TRBV18 and TRBJ1-1, with TRBD1 matching over 7 bases. The origin of this receptor is a human donor who received a COVID-19 vaccine. Sequences were derived from CD4+ T cells from PBMCs cultured without peptide, sampled after COVID-19 vaccination. The CDR3 spells CASSQTRGRNTEAFF. As DNA, the CDR3 is TGTGCCAGCTCACAGACGAGGGGGCGGAACACTGAAGCTTTCTTT.